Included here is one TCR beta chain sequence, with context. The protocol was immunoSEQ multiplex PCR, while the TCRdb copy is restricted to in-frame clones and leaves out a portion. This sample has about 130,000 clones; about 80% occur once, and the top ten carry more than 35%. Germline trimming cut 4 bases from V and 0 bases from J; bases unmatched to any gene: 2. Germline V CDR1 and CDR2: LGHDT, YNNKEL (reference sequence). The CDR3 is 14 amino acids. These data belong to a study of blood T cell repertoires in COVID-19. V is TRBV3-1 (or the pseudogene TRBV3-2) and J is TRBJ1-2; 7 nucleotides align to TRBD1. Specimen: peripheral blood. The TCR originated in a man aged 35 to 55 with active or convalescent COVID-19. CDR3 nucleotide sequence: TGTGCCAGCAGCCGGGGACAGACTAACTATGGCTACACCTTC. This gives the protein CASSRGQTNYGYTF.